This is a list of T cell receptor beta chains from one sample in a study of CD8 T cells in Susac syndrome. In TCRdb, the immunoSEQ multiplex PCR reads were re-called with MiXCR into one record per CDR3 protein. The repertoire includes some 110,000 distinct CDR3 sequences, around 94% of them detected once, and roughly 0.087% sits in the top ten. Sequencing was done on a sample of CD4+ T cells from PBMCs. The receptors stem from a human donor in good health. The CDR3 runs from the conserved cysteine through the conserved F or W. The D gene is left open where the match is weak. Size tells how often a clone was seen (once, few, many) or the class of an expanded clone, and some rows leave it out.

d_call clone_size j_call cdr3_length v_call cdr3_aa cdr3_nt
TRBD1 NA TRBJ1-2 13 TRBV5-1 CASSEGQGDGYTF TGCGCCAGCAGCGAGGGACAGGGGGACGGCTACACCTTC
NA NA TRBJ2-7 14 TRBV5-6 CASSWGLPSYEQYF TGTGCCAGCAGCTGGGGACTTCCATCCTACGAGCAGTACTTC
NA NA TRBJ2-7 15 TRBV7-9 CASSLTFESSYEQYF TGTGCCAGCAGCTTAACGTTTGAGTCGTCCTACGAGCAGTACTTC
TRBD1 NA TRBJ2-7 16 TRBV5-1 CASSLASAGGTYEQYF TGCGCCAGCAGCTTGGCCTCGGCAGGGGGAACCTACGAGCAGTACTTC
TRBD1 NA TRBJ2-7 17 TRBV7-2 CASSLPSGTGVLYEQYF TGTGCCAGCAGCTTACCCTCGGGGACAGGGGTTTTATACGAGCAGTACTTC
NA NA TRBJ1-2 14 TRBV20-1 CSARVYSLVYGYTF TGCAGTGCTAGAGTGTACAGCTTGGTCTATGGCTACACCTTC
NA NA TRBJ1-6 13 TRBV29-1 CSVRTAYNSPLHF TGCAGCGTTCGGACAGCGTATAATTCACCCCTCCACTTT
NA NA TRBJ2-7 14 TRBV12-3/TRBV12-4 CASSPGTLAYEQYF TGTGCCAGCAGTCCCGGGACCCTCGCCTACGAGCAGTACTTC
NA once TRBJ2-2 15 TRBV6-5 CASSGPVRGTGELFF TGTGCCAGCAGTGGCCCAGTAAGGGGCACCGGGGAGCTGTTTTTT
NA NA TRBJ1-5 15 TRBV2 CASSDPRDTSQPQHF TGTGCCAGCAGTGACCCCAGGGATACGAGTCAGCCCCAGCATTTT
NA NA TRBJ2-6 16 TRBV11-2 CASSLHSSIRANVLTF TGTGCCAGCAGCTTACACAGTTCGATCCGGGCCAACGTCCTGACTTTC
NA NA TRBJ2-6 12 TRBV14 CASSPGTNVLTF TGTGCCAGCAGCCCAGGGACCAACGTCCTGACTTTC
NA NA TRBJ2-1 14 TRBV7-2 CASSVVGPYNEQFF TGTGCCAGCAGCGTAGTGGGGCCCTACAATGAGCAGTTCTTC
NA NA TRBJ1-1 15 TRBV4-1 CASSQRGQTNTEAFF TGCGCCAGCAGCCAACGAGGACAGACGAACACTGAAGCTTTCTTT